This TCR beta chain was captured in a study of T-cell reconstitution after alpha-beta-depleted transplantation in children. Study-wide results and limits: It was newly produced T cells that mostly accounted for T-cell counts and diversity one year after transplant.

Preparation of the TCRbeta library involved a method that used unique molecular identifiers. MiXCR, applied by TCRdb to the PCR reads, yields one record per CDR3 protein. Of 250,000 to 300,000 distinct CDR3 sequences detected, 6% to 10% appear once; the ten largest clones hold around 10%. Concerning this clonotype: Its cognate antigen is unknown.

The CDR3 spans 15 residues. Germline CDR1 MNHEY, CDR2 SMNVEV (reference sequence). J lost 4 bases, V lost 6 bases, and 7 bases had no gene match. The sample consisted of peripheral blood, taken 360 days after TCRalphabeta/CD19-depleted stem cell transplant. The source is a female patient aged 2 to 10 who had a stem cell transplant for Fanconi anemia, so the T cells may come from the graft donor. The J gene is TRBJ1-2, the V gene TRBV27; TRBD1 matches at 11 bases. CDR3 nucleotides: TGTGCCAGCAGACCATCCGGGACAGGGGGCTATGGCTACACCTTC. Translating it yields CASRPSGTGGYGYTF.